The clone carrying this T cell receptor (beta chain) was picked up a small number of times. TCRdb used MiXCR to reprocess the 5' RACE reads, holding one entry per CDR3 protein. The table includes around 960,000 distinct CDR3 sequences, about 12% detected once. Only healthy Caucasians were enrolled as donors. This record belongs to a study of identical twins. Germline values: CDR1 LNHDA, CDR2 SQIVND (reference sequence). There are 13 residues in the CDR3. Deletions cut 3 bases from V and 2 bases from J, with 7 bases between. The sample was also reused in another study, on yellow fever vaccine responses in identical twins.

The rearrangement uses TRBV19 and TRBJ1-1; D is possibly TRBD1 (5 bases). The sequenced sample was PBMCs. The clonotype originates from a woman younger than 30 in good health. The CDR3 sequence is CASSMGGNTEAFF. For the CDR3, the DNA is TGTGCCAGTAGTATGGGGGGTAACACTGAAGCTTTCTTT.